This is a list of T cell receptor beta chains from one sample in a study of T cell responses to AZD1222 COVID-19 vaccine. Method: immunoSEQ multiplex PCR; TCRdb's copy keeps in-frame clones and lacks some. In the table there are 100,000 to 150,000 clones, 65% to 90% of which are singletons. This material consisted of peripheral blood, taken 28 days after the second AZD1222 dose. Every receptor here comes from an adult who received the AZD1222 COVID-19 vaccine. Each CDR3 is given with its conserved first and last residue. The order of the fields is D gene, V gene, clone size, J gene, CDR3 protein, CDR3 DNA. A D gene is named only where the DNA matches it firmly. Clone size is shown for a subset of rows, as once, few, many or a class of expanded clone.

TRBD1	TRBV28	NA	TRBJ1-5	CASRLGTGASNQPQHF	TGTGCCAGCAGACTCGGGACAGGGGCTAGCAATCAGCCCCAGCATTTT
NA	TRBV7-9	NA	TRBJ1-1	CASRPQGSPEAFF	TGTGCCAGCAGACCTCAGGGTAGCCCTGAAGCTTTCTTT
NA	TRBV29-1	few	TRBJ2-7	CSVEEAVLQYF	TGCAGCGTTGAAGAGGCTGTTCTGCAGTACTTC
NA	TRBV28	NA	TRBJ2-5	CASSSQGREGETQYF	TGTGCCAGCAGTTCCCAGGGGCGGGAAGGAGAGACCCAGTACTTC
TRBD2	TRBV27	few	TRBJ2-3	CASSSRGLVRDTDTQYF	TGTGCCAGCAGTTCCAGAGGACTAGTAAGGGACACAGATACGCAGTATTTT
TRBD2	TRBV10-1	NA	TRBJ2-7	CASSDHPSGRPYEQYF	TGCGCCAGCAGTGACCACCCTAGCGGGCGGCCCTACGAGCAGTACTTC
NA	TRBV2	few	TRBJ1-6	CASSETGGDERNSPLHF	TGTGCCAGCAGTGAAACGGGGGGCGATGAAAGGAATTCACCCCTCCACTTT
TRBD1	TRBV30	NA	TRBJ1-1	CAWSVDRVAAEAFF	TGTGCCTGGAGTGTAGACAGGGTAGCGGCTGAAGCTTTCTTT
TRBD1	TRBV7-2	NA	TRBJ1-1	CASSFRTGGSNTEAFF	TGTGCCAGCAGCTTTAGGACAGGGGGCTCCAACACTGAAGCTTTCTTT
NA	TRBV3-1/TRBV3-2	once	TRBJ1-6	CASSQTARNSPLHF	TGTGCCAGCAGCCAGACGGCGAGGAATTCACCCCTCCACTTT
NA	TRBV7-9	NA	TRBJ1-2	CASSPNSPLTYGYTF	TGTGCCAGCAGCCCTAATTCTCCACTTACCTATGGCTACACCTTC
TRBD1	TRBV15	NA	TRBJ1-4	CATSMGTGEEKLFF	TGTGCCACCAGCATGGGGACAGGGGAGGAAAAACTGTTTTTT
NA	TRBV24-1	few	TRBJ1-2	CATSARPDGVNGYTF	TGTGCCACCAGTGCACGTCCGGACGGGGTTAATGGCTACACCTTC
NA	TRBV5-1	NA	TRBJ1-1	CASSPAGGVNTEAFF	TGCGCCAGCAGCCCCGCGGGGGGGGTGAACACTGAAGCTTTCTTT
TRBD2	TRBV6-5	NA	TRBJ2-2	CAGSYGLAGTGELFF	TGTGCCGGCAGTTACGGACTAGCGGGCACCGGGGAGCTGTTTTTT
NA	TRBV4-1	NA	TRBJ2-2	CASSQKSGDLAGELFF	TGCGCCAGCAGCCAAAAGTCCGGGGATTTGGCCGGGGAGCTGTTTTTT
NA	TRBV3-1/TRBV3-2	once	TRBJ2-3	CASSGGTLIDTQYF	TGTGCCAGCAGCGGGGGTACGCTAATTGATACGCAGTATTTT
NA	TRBV14	NA	TRBJ1-2	CASSPGASYGYTF	TGTGCCAGCAGCCCCGGGGCGTCCTATGGCTACACCTTC
NA	TRBV7-2	NA	TRBJ1-5	CASSPPYQPQHF	TGTGCCAGCAGCCCTCCTTATCAGCCCCAGCATTTT
NA	TRBV7-3	NA	TRBJ2-6	CASSSSGTLSGANVLTF	TGTGCCAGCAGCTCATCCGGGACGCTCTCTGGGGCCAACGTCCTGACTTTC
TRBD2	TRBV18	once	TRBJ2-7	CASSPRKLAGFSYEQYF	TGTGCCAGCTCACCACGTAAGCTAGCGGGATTCTCCTACGAGCAGTACTTC
NA	TRBV30	NA	TRBJ2-5	CAWNTGLQETQYF	TGTGCCTGGAACACGGGCCTCCAAGAGACCCAGTACTTC
NA	TRBV4-3	NA	TRBJ1-2	CASSQEYERNYGYTF	TGCGCCAGCAGCCAAGAATACGAGCGTAACTATGGCTACACCTTC
NA	TRBV12-3/TRBV12-4	NA	TRBJ1-2	CASSPRVNYGYTF	TGTGCCAGCAGTCCCAGAGTTAACTATGGCTACACCTTC
NA	TRBV7-8	NA	TRBJ1-1	CASSQGGGGYTEAFF	TGTGCCAGCAGCCAGGGCGGGGGAGGGTACACTGAAGCTTTCTTT